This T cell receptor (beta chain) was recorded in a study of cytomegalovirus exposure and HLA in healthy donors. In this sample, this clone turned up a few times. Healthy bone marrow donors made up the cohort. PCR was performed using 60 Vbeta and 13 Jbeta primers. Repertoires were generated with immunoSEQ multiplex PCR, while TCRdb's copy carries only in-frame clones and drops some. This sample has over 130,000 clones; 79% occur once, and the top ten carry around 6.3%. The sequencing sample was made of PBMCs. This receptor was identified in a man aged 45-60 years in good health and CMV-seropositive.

The CDR3 is CASSLPTSGGLNEQFF. The CDR3 coding sequence is TGTGCCAGCAGCTTACCGACTAGCGGGGGACTCAATGAGCAGTTCTTC. The rearrangement uses TRBV5-6 and TRBJ2-1; TRBD2 agrees at 12 bases. Germline V lookup: CDR1 SGHDT, CDR2 YYEEEE. This CDR3 is built from 16 residues. Trimming cost V 2 bases and J 6 bases; bases outside gene matches: 6.